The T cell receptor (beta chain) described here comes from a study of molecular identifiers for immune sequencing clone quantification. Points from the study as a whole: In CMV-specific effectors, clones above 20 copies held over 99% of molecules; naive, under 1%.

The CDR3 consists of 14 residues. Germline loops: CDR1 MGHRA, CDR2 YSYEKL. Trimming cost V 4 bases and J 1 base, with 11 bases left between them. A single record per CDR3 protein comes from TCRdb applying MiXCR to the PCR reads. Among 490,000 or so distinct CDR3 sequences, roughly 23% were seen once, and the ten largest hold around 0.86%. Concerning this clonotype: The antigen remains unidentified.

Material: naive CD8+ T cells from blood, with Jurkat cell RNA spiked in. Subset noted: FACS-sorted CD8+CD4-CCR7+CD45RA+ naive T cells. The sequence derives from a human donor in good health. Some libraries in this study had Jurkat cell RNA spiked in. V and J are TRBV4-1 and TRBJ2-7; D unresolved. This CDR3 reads CASSPTPGSYEQYF. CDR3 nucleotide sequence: TGCGCCAGCAGCCCGACCCCAGGTTCCTACGAGCAGTACTTC.